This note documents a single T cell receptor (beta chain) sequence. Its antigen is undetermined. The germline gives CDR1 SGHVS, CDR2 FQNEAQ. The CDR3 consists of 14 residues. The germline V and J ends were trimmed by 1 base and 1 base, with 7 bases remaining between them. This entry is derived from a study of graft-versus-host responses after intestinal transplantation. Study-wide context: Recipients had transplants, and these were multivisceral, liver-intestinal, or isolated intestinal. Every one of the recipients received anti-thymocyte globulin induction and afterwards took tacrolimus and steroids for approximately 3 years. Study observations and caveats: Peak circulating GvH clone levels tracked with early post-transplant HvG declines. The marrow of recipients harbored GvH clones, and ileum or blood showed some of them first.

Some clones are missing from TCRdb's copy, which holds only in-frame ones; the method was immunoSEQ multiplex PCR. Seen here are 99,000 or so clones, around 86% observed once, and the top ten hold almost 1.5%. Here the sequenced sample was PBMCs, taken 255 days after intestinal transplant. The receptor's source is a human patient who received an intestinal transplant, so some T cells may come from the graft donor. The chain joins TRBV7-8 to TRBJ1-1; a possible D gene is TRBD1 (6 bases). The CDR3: CASSLGGGNTEAFF. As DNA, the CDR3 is TGTGCCAGCAGCTTAGGAGGGGGGAACACTGAAGCTTTCTTT.